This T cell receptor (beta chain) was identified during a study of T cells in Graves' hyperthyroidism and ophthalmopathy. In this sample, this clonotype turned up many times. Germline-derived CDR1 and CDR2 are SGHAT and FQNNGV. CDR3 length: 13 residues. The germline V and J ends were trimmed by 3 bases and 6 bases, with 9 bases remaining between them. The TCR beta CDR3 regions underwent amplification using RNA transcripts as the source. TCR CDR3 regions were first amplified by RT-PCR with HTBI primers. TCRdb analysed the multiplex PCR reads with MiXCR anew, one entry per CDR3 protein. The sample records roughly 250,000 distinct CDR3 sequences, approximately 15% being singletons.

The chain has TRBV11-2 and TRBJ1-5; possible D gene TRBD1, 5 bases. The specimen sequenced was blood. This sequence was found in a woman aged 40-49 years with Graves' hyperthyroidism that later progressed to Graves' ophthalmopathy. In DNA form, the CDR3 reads TGTGCCAGCAGCTTGGGGACGGGTCAGCCCCAGCATTTT. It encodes CASSLGTGQPQHF.